Presented here are 9 T cell receptor beta chains from one specimen sequenced in a study of blood T cell repertoires in COVID-19. Here immunoSEQ multiplex PCR was the method, and the copy in TCRdb shows in-frame clones only, minus some. The sample comprises about 500,000 clones, roughly nine tenths of which are singletons, and about 8.2% rests with the top ten. Input material: peripheral blood. These receptors were taken from a woman aged 50 to 60 with COVID-19, enrolled during active disease.

The V call is TRBV9, the J call TRBJ1-2, with 10 bases matching TRBD1. The CDR3 runs to 14 residues. The germline V gene encodes CDR1 SGDLS and CDR2 YYNGEE. V gave up 4 bases and J gave up 3 bases; unmatched junction bases: 3. The CDR3 region is CASSRQGADYGYTF. The CDR3 region has the DNA TGTGCCAGCAGCCGACAGGGGGCGGACTATGGCTACACCTTC.

In this sample, this clone turned up once. The gene calls are TRBV2 and TRBJ2-3; TRBD2 agrees at 14 bases. With 7 bases clipped from V and 4 bases from J, the junction kept 7 bases outside the gene matches. Germline-derived CDR1 and CDR2 are SNHLY and FYNNEI. The CDR3 contains 16 residues. CDR3 DNA sequence: TGTGCCAGCACCAAGACTAGCGGGGGGGCTTCAGATACGCAGTATTTT. It codes for CASTKTSGGASDTQYF.

The chain has TRBV13 and TRBJ1-5; the D is unclear. The CDR3 is 12 amino acids. Germline-derived CDR1 and CDR2 are PRHDT and FYEKMQ (reference sequence). V was pared by 2 bases and J by 9 bases, with 8 bases between. The CDR3 protein is CASSLRTGPQHF. DNA of the CDR3: TGTGCCAGCAGCTTACGTACTGGGCCCCAGCATTTT.

This chain joins TRBV7-9 and TRBJ1-1, with TRBD1 matching 7 bases. The J segment lost 1 base and the V segment lost 3 bases, leaving 8 bases of the junction unmatched. The CDR3 runs to 16 residues. Germline loops: CDR1 SEHNR, CDR2 FQNEAQ (reference sequence). The CDR3 is CASSLEGQVQNTEAFF. The CDR3 bases are TGTGCCAGCAGCTTGGAAGGACAGGTCCAGAACACTGAAGCTTTCTTT.

A few counts support this clone. The chain employs TRBV3-1 (or the pseudogene TRBV3-2) and TRBJ2-7; D gene unclear. The length of the CDR3 is 14 residues. Trimming pared 1 base from V and 0 bases from J, leaving 7 bases between. Germline V lookup: CDR1 LGHDT, CDR2 YNNKEL (reference sequence). CDR3 bases: TGTGCCAGCAGCCAAGTAACGGGCTCCTACGAGCAGTACTTC. This translates into CASSQVTGSYEQYF.

The chain carries TRBV5-1 and TRBJ1-3; no definite D call. CDR1 is SGHRS and CDR2 is YFSETQ in the germline V gene. Trimming cost V 0 bases and J 4 bases, with 11 bases left between them. The CDR3 loop spans 15 amino acids. The CDR3 region is CASSLDEETGNTIYF. In DNA, the CDR3 is TGCGCCAGCAGCTTGGATGAGGAAACCGGAAACACCATATATTTT.

The gene calls are TRBV2 and TRBJ1-1; 9 bases are shared with TRBD1. CDR3 size: 16 residues. The germline gives CDR1 SNHLY, CDR2 FYNNEI. V trimming: 6 bases; J trimming: 1 base; junction bases outside the gene matches: 9. The CDR3 DNA reads TGTGCCAGCAGCGGGACAGGGCAATGGGGGAACACTGAAGCTTTCTTT. Its protein product is CASSGTGQWGNTEAFF.

The chain has TRBV5-8 and TRBJ2-7, with D tentatively TRBD2 (6 bases). This CDR3 is 17 amino acids long. V was pared by 5 bases and J by 2 bases, with 23 bases between. Per germline, CDR1 SGHTS and CDR2 YDEGEE. CDR3 in DNA: TGTGCCAGCAGTTTAAACCGGGACTCCTTTTCAACCTACGAGCAGTACTTC. This codes for CASSLNRDSFSTYEQYF.

V usage is TRBV11-2 and J usage is TRBJ1-1; 7 nucleotides match TRBD1. This CDR3 contains 13 residues. CDR1 is SGHAT and CDR2 is FQNNGV in the germline V gene. With V trimmed by 5 bases and J by 4 bases, 4 bases remained unmatched. In DNA, the CDR3 is TGTGCCAGCAGCCGCTCAGGGGGCACTGAAGCTTTCTTT. Translated: CASSRSGGTEAFF. Looking up the rest from reference TRBV11-2 and TRBJ1-1 gives the full variable domain: EAGVAQSPRYKIIEKRQSVAFWCNPISGHATLYWYQQILGQGPKLLIQFQNNGVVDDSQLPKDRFSAERLKGVDSTLKIQPAKLEDSAVYLCASSRSGGTEAFFGQGTRLTVV.